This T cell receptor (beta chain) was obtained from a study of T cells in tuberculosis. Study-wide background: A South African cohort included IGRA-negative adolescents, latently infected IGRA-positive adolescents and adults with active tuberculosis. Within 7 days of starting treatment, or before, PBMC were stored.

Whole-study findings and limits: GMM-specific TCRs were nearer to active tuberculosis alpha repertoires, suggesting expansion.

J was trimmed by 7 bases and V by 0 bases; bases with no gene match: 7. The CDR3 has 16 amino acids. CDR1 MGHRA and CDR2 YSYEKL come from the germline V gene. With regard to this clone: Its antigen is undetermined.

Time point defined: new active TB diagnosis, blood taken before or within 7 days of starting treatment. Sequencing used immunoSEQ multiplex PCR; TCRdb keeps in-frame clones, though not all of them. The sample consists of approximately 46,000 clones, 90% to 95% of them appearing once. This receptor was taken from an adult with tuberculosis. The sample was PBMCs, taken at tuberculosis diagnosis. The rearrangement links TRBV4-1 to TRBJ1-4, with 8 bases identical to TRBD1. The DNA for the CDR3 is TGCGCCAGCAGCCAAGATTGGACAGGGAAGGGTGAAAAACTGTTTTTT. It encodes CASSQDWTGKGEKLFF.